The clone carrying this TCR beta chain turned up a few times. The sample originates from a study of PD-1 blockade in classical Hodgkin lymphoma. Following autologous stem cell transplantation, relapse occurred in every patient, and exposure to brentuximab vedotin varied. This table comes from immunoSEQ multiplex PCR, and its TCRdb copy is limited to in-frame clones, with some not included. This table has just under 100,000 clones, around 80% appearing once. CDR1 SGHTA and CDR2 FQGTGA come from the germline V gene. The CDR3 spans 13 residues. V lost 11 bases to trimming and J lost 3 bases; unmatched junction nucleotides: 9.

The chain combines TRBV7-3 with TRBJ1-1; 7 nucleotides match TRBD1. Sequenced material: peripheral blood mononuclear cells (PBMCs), taken at baseline. This TCR derives from a human donor with classical Hodgkin lymphoma. The CDR3 loop is CAAPGTAYTEAFF. The CDR3 DNA sequence: TGTGCCGCCCCCGGGACAGCCTACACTGAAGCTTTCTTT.